Below are 27 T cell receptor beta chains sequenced from a single sample in a study of response to subunit inactivated influenza vaccine. Each CDR3 protein is one row after TCRdb ran MiXCR on the RT-PCR reads. Of 550,000 to 650,000 distinct CDR3 sequences listed, about an eighth are singletons. Sequences were derived from PBMCs from blood, sampled on the day of vaccination. All receptors derive from a man aged 45-65 years who received an inactivated influenza vaccine.

The chain is built from TRBV27 and TRBJ2-7; D not certain. CDR3 length: 15 amino acids. Deletions cut 3 bases from V and 0 bases from J, with 12 bases between. CDR1 is MNHEY and CDR2 is SMNVEV in the germline V gene (reference sequence). This CDR3 is CASSLGRRPSYEQYF. The CDR3 region has the DNA TGTGCCAGCAGTTTGGGTCGCCGGCCCTCCTACGAGCAGTACTTC.

The rearrangement joins TRBV6-2 or TRBV6-3 to TRBJ2-1; TRBD2 matches at 14 bases. CDR1 and CDR2 from the germline V gene are MNHEY and SVGEGT. After removal of 6 bases from V and 16 bases from J, the junction contained 14 bases not matched to a gene. The CDR3 contains 15 residues. The CDR3 DNA follows: TGTGCCAGCAGCCCCGGACTAGCGGGAGGCCGATCCTTATTCTTC. It encodes CASSPGLAGGRSLFF.

V and J are TRBV3-1 and TRBJ1-3, with D perhaps matching TRBD1 (5 bases). The CDR3 sequence is 15 residues long. Trimming took off 0 bases at V and 4 bases at J, with 10 bases between the two ends. Per the germline V gene, CDR1 is LGHDT and CDR2 is YNNKEL (reference sequence). CDR3 nucleotides: TGTGCCAGCAGCCAAGATTCAGGGCCCGGAAACACCATATATTTT. This codes for CASSQDSGPGNTIYF.

This clonotype has only a few counts. The chain joins TRBV9 to TRBJ1-3; D possibly corresponds to TRBD1 (5 bases). V dropped 3 bases and J dropped 4 bases, with 11 bases sitting between them. The CDR3 spans 14 residues. CDR1 SGDLS and CDR2 YYNGEE come from the germline V gene. DNA for the CDR3: TGTGCCAGCAGCGCCAGGGTCGGCGGAAACACCATATATTTT. This translates into CASSARVGGNTIYF.

This clonotype occurred a few times. This sequence joins TRBV3-1 and TRBJ1-2; D is perhaps TRBD1 (6 bases). The CDR3 length is 14 residues. Per germline, CDR1 LGHDT and CDR2 YNNKEL (reference sequence). Trimming removed 1 base from V and 8 bases from J, with 14 bases in between. The CDR3 coding sequence is TGTGCCAGCAGCCAAGTGGGCGGGGGGCTCGGCTACACCTTC. Its translation: CASSQVGGGLGYTF.

The rearrangement links TRBV29-1 to TRBJ2-3; D is unclear. CDR1 SQVTM and CDR2 ANQGSEA come from the germline V gene. There are 14 residues in the CDR3. The V gene lost 3 bases and the J gene lost 6 bases, with 16 bases spanning the gap. CDR3 sequence reads: CSVDLGIRSDTQYF. CDR3 coding DNA: TGCAGCGTTGATCTGGGGATTCGGTCTGATACGCAGTATTTT.

The chain recombines TRBV28 with TRBJ1-5; D gene unclear. Germline lookup yields CDR1 MDHEN and CDR2 SYDVKM. This CDR3 spans 15 amino acids. The ends were cut back, 4 bases at V and 0 bases at J, with 10 bases in the middle. CDR3: CASSSDTYSNQPQHF. Written as DNA, the CDR3 is TGTGCCAGCAGTTCCGACACTTATAGCAATCAGCCCCAGCATTTT.

This clonotype was counted only a few times. The chain joins TRBV25-1 to TRBJ2-7; D may correspond to TRBD1 or TRBD2 (5 bases each). Germline lookup yields CDR1 MGHDK and CDR2 SYGVNS. This CDR3 contains 12 residues. V lost 10 bases to trimming and J lost 2 bases, with 12 bases between them. The CDR3 region has the DNA TGTGCCACCCGAGGGGAGCCCTACGAGCAGTACTTC. Its translation is CATRGEPYEQYF.

The chain is built from TRBV6-1 and TRBJ2-3; TRBD1 matches at 9 bases. Germline lookup yields CDR1 MNHNS and CDR2 SASEGT. Trimming at V came to 2 bases and at J to 4 bases, leaving 4 bases not matched to a gene. CDR3 length equals 15 residues. This CDR3 reads CASSETGQGPDTQYF. DNA of the CDR3: TGTGCCAGCAGTGAAACGGGACAGGGTCCAGATACGCAGTATTTT.

This clonotype was counted at least ten times. The chain employs TRBV20-1 and TRBJ2-7; D possibly corresponds to TRBD1 (6 bases). The ends were cut back, 2 bases at V and 3 bases at J, with 8 bases in the middle. Germline V gene lookup returns CDR1 DFQATT and CDR2 SNEGSKA (reference sequence). The CDR3 length is 12 residues. The CDR3 spells CSARRTDYEQYF. In DNA form, the CDR3 reads TGCAGTGCTAGAAGGACAGACTACGAGCAGTACTTC.

Of note for this clonotype: Possible read error: a much larger clone is one base away. The V and J genes are TRBV28 and TRBJ2-5; TRBD2 aligns across 8 bases. The J call may be in error: the DNA end matches TRBJ2-1 better. There are 12 residues in the CDR3. Germline V CDR1 and CDR2: MDHEN, SYDVKM. For the CDR3, the DNA is TGTGCCACGCGGGAGGCTCGAGAGACCCAGTTCTTC. It codes for CATREARETQFF.

There are a few counts of this clonotype. The chain joins TRBV6-2 or TRBV6-3 to TRBJ2-7; 15 bases align to TRBD2. Germline loops: CDR1 MNHEY, CDR2 SVGEGT. V shed 6 bases and J 2 bases; nucleotides not matched to a gene: 14. CDR3 size: 19 residues. CDR3 nucleotides: TGTGCCAGCAGCCGACCGAGGACTAGCGGGGGGGTCTCTCCCTACGAGCAGTACTTC. Amino acid sequence: CASSRPRTSGGVSPYEQYF.

The chain employs TRBV20-1 and TRBJ1-5; 8 bases are a match to TRBD1. The CDR3 spans 18 residues. CDR1 DFQATT and CDR2 SNEGSKA come from the germline V gene (reference sequence). J was trimmed by 7 bases and V by 1 base; bases with no gene match: 18. CDR3 sequence (DNA): TGCAGTGCTAGAGCACCCCGCACAGGGGGGCGCTCGGGACAGCCCCAGCATTTT. This gives the protein CSARAPRTGGRSGQPQHF.

The table lists this clonotype with a few counts. The chain's CDR3 is CASSQETRGTADSTDTQYF. CDR3 bases: TGTGCCAGCAGCCAAGAGACGCGGGGGACAGCCGATAGCACAGATACGCAGTATTTT. The chain has TRBV4-2 and TRBJ2-3; either TRBD1 or TRBD2 may fit D (7 bases each). V dropped 0 bases and J dropped 0 bases, with 19 bases sitting between them. The germline V gene encodes CDR1 LGHNA and CDR2 YNFKEQ. The CDR3 is made up of 19 amino acids.

This clonotype was recorded a few times. The chain recombines TRBV21-1 with TRBJ2-7. TRBV21-1 is a pseudogene locus. There are 11 residues in the CDR3. In DNA form, the CDR3 reads TGTGCCAGCAGCAAACTCTACGAGCAGTACTTC. Translating it yields CASSKLYEQYF.

The CDR3 region is CASSRLAGGQGEQFF. CDR3 in DNA: TGTGCCAGCAGTCGACTAGCGGGGGGGCAGGGTGAGCAGTTCTTC. The V gene is TRBV7-2, the J gene TRBJ2-1; 14 nucleotides agree with TRBD2. The V gene end was trimmed by 6 bases and the J gene end by 9 bases; junction bases not matched to a gene: 7. The germline CDR1 and CDR2 sequences are SGHTA and FQGNSA. This CDR3 region has 15 residues.

The chain employs TRBV4-2 and TRBJ2-7; possibly TRBD1 for D (5 bases). Looked up from germline, CDR1 is LGHNA and CDR2 is YNFKEQ. V shed 0 bases and J shed 0 bases, with 9 bases lying between them. The CDR3 runs 15 residues. CDR3 DNA sequence: TGTGCCAGCAGCCAAGATAGAGACAGCTCCTACGAGCAGTACTTC. The encoded protein is CASSQDRDSSYEQYF.

V gene TRBV5-5 combines with J gene TRBJ2-5; 9 bases align to TRBD2. The CDR3 totals 18 residues. In germline, CDR1 is SGHKS, CDR2 YYEKEE (reference sequence). After removal of 0 bases from V and 5 bases from J, the junction contained 14 bases not matched to a gene. The CDR3 bases are TGTGCCAGCAGCTTGGATGCTCTAGCGGGGCGGTCTAGGGAGACCCAGTACTTC. Amino acids: CASSLDALAGRSRETQYF.

This clonotype was picked up a small number of times. V and J are TRBV6-6 and TRBJ2-7; D uncertain. Trimming shortened V by 7 bases and J by 6 bases, and 10 bases separated the two germline ends. The CDR3 has 11 amino acids. Germline V gives CDR1 MNHNY, CDR2 SVGAGI (reference sequence). CDR3 region: CASTSDGEQYF. CDR3 coding DNA: TGTGCCAGCACGTCAGACGGCGAGCAGTACTTC.

The V call is TRBV28, the J call TRBJ2-2, with a possible D match to TRBD1 (6 bases). This CDR3 region has 17 residues. Trimming took off 1 base at V and 1 base at J, with 13 bases between the two ends. The germline CDR1 and CDR2 sequences are MDHEN and SYDVKM. CDR3 amino acids: CASSLLGGHQNTGELFF. The CDR3 nucleotides are TGTGCCAGCAGTTTATTAGGGGGACACCAGAACACCGGGGAGCTGTTTTTT.

The J gene is TRBJ2-1, the V gene TRBV7-2, with 8 nucleotides matching TRBD2. CDR1 SGHTA and CDR2 FQGNSA come from the germline V gene. This CDR3 has 13 amino acids. With 8 bases clipped from V and 7 bases from J, the junction kept 7 bases outside the gene matches. The CDR3 DNA reads TGTGCCAGCGGGAATAGCGGGGTAAATGAGCAGTTCTTC. Amino acids: CASGNSGVNEQFF.

This clonotype occurred a few times. This chain's CDR3 is CSALGTSSWTDTQYF. The CDR3 bases are TGCAGTGCACTAGGGACTAGCTCGTGGACAGATACGCAGTATTTT. This sequence joins TRBV20-1 and TRBJ2-3, with 9 positions matching TRBD2. The CDR3 is 15 residues long. Per germline, CDR1 DFQATT and CDR2 SNEGSKA (reference sequence). Germline trimming cut 6 bases from V and 3 bases from J; bases unmatched to any gene: 10.

This clonotype was seen at least ten times. The chain recombines TRBV20-1 with TRBJ1-1, with D possibly matching TRBD1 (5 bases). V lost 0 bases, J lost 1 base, and 6 bases lay in between. CDR1 is DFQATT and CDR2 is SNEGSKA in the germline V gene (reference sequence). The CDR3 runs to 13 residues. This CDR3 reads CSAREGQNTEAFF. DNA for the CDR3: TGCAGTGCTAGAGAAGGACAGAACACTGAAGCTTTCTTT.

This clonotype was seen a few times. The chain has TRBV13 and TRBJ2-7, with 8 bases fitting TRBD1. The CDR3 has 13 residues. Germline trimming cut 0 bases from V and 6 bases from J; bases unmatched to any gene: 1. CDR1 PRHDT and CDR2 FYEKMQ come from the germline V gene (reference sequence). CDR3 sequence: CASSLGDRVEQYF. CDR3 sequence (DNA): TGTGCCAGCAGCTTAGGGGACAGGGTCGAGCAGTACTTC.

This clonotype was seen only a few times. CDR3 protein: CASSQEPQGVYEQYF. DNA for the CDR3: TGTGCCAGCAGCCAAGAACCCCAGGGGGTCTACGAGCAGTACTTC. J is TRBJ2-7 and V is TRBV3-1; 7 nucleotides align to TRBD1. In germline, CDR1 is LGHDT, CDR2 YNNKEL (reference sequence). The CDR3 totals 15 residues. Trimming took 0 bases from V and 3 from J; bases not matched to a gene: 5.

The chain carries TRBV5-1 and TRBJ2-7, with D hard to call. CDR1 and CDR2 from the germline V gene are SGHRS and YFSETQ. The CDR3 covers 13 residues. V shed 4 bases and J shed 6 bases, with 14 bases lying between them. The CDR3 DNA reads as TGCGCCAGCAGCAAGGACGGCGGCTCCGAGCAGTACTTC. It specifies CASSKDGGSEQYF. Together with reference TRBV5-1 and TRBJ2-7, the CDR3 gives the full variable domain: KAGVTQTPRYLIKTRGQQVTLSCSPISGHRSVSWYQQTPGQGLQFLFEYFSETQRNKGNFPGRFSGRQFSNSRSEMNVSTLELGDSALYLCASSKDGGSEQYFGPGTRLTVT.

This clonotype has just a few counts. CDR3: CASRRLAGVEQYF. As DNA, the CDR3 is TGTGCCAGCAGGAGACTAGCGGGAGTCGAGCAGTACTTC. The rearrangement links TRBV6-2 or TRBV6-3 to TRBJ2-7, with 12 bases identical to TRBD2. CDR1 is MNHEY and CDR2 is SVGEGT in the germline V gene. The J segment lost 6 bases and the V segment lost 6 bases, leaving 3 bases of the junction unmatched. The CDR3 is made up of 13 amino acids.